A single sample is the source of the 23 T cell receptor beta chains below, sequenced in a study of regulatory T cells in long-lasting Graves disease. Time point specified: newly diagnosed GD, antithyroid drugs for less than 3 months. Preparation of the TCR library used RNA extracted from PBMCs. Arm-PCR with iRepertoire HTBI primers amplified the CDR3 regions for these TCR beta libraries. MiXCR, applied by TCRdb to the multiplex PCR reads, yields one record per CDR3 protein. The sample comprises hundreds of thousands of distinct CDR3 sequences, over 15% of which are singletons, and 25% to 30% rests with the top ten. These data also formed part of another study, on T cells in Graves' hyperthyroidism and ophthalmopathy.

The sample consisted of peripheral blood mononuclear cells (PBMCs), taken at new diagnosis, from a patient treated with antithyroid drugs. The receptors come from a man in his forties with Graves disease.

In this sample, this clonotype turned up many times. The V gene is TRBV6-1, the J gene TRBJ2-5, with D perhaps TRBD1 or TRBD2 (6 bases each). CDR3 length: 13 residues. Trimming took 0 bases from V and 8 from J, leaving 10 bases between them. Looked up from germline, CDR1 is MNHNS and CDR2 is SASEGT. CDR3 residues: CASSEARGGTQYF. DNA of the CDR3: TGTGCCAGCAGTGAAGCCAGGGGAGGAACCCAGTACTTC.

In its sample, this clonotype was seen many times. CDR3 coding DNA: TGTGCCTGGAGTGCCTGGGGACAGGGAAACTACGAGCAGTACTTC. Translated: CAWSAWGQGNYEQYF. The genes are TRBV30 and TRBJ2-7, with TRBD1 matching over 9 bases. V gave up 1 base and J gave up 3 bases; unmatched junction bases: 7. This CDR3 is 15 amino acids long. Germline V gene data show CDR1 as GTSNPN and CDR2 as SVGIG (reference sequence).

The chain links TRBV4-1 to TRBJ1-5; tentatively, D is TRBD1 (6 bases). With 0 bases removed from V and 4 bases from J, the gap between germline ends came to 13 bases. Germline-derived CDR1 and CDR2 are MGHRA and YSYEKL. The CDR3 has 16 amino acids. CDR3 DNA sequence: TGCGCCAGCAGCCAAGAAGAGACAGGTTGGAATCAGCCCCAGCATTTT. Translated, it gives CASSQEETGWNQPQHF.

In regard to this clonotype: With a much larger clone just one base away, this may be a read error. The V gene is TRBV28, the J gene TRBJ1-1, with D unclear. Trimming left V 6 bases short and J 1 base short, with 18 bases between. This CDR3 has 16 residues. Germline CDR1 reads MDHEN; CDR2 reads SYDVKM. The CDR3 nucleotides are TGTGCCAGCAGCCACCCCACAAGGGCAGGGAACACTGAAGCTTTCTTT. Its protein is CASSHPTRAGNTEAFF.

The J gene is TRBJ2-5, the V gene TRBV25-1; 7 bases are shared with TRBD2. V lost 0 bases, J lost 5 bases, and 6 bases stayed unmatched. The germline gives CDR1 MGHDK, CDR2 SYGVNS. The CDR3 is 15 residues long. The CDR3 coding sequence is TGTGCCAGCAGTGAATATTGGGGGGGGGATGAGACCCAGTACTTC. Translation gives CASSEYWGGDETQYF.

This clonotype was seen at least ten times. This chain connects TRBV24-1 to TRBJ1-1; TRBD1 aligns across 7 bases. The CDR3 contains 15 residues. Germline loops: CDR1 KGHDR, CDR2 SFDVKD. Trimming cost V 6 bases and J 3 bases; bases outside gene matches: 9. The CDR3 here is CATSSGGARDTEAFF. In DNA form, the CDR3 reads TGTGCCACCAGTTCAGGGGGGGCTCGGGACACTGAAGCTTTCTTT.

V usage is TRBV19 and J usage is TRBJ1-1; 8 bases agree with TRBD1. CDR3 size: 13 residues. Germline V lookup: CDR1 LNHDA, CDR2 SQIVND (reference sequence). With V trimmed by 8 bases and J by 4 bases, 6 bases remained unmatched. The CDR3 DNA follows: TGTGCCAGTTCTCAGGGGGCGCGCACTGAAGCTTTCTTT. This gives the protein CASSQGARTEAFF.

This clonotype was observed at least ten times. This chain uses TRBV5-1 with TRBJ1-1; D may be TRBD1 (5 bases). This CDR3 contains 15 residues. Trimming pared 0 bases from V and 3 bases from J, leaving 12 bases between. In germline, CDR1 is SGHRS, CDR2 YFSETQ. The CDR3 protein is CASSLAPGSYTEAFF. The DNA of the CDR3 is TGCGCCAGCAGCTTGGCCCCAGGGAGCTACACTGAAGCTTTCTTT.

There are a few counts of this clonotype. At one end the junction does not follow the germline gene, possibly because of a read error. This sequence joins TRBV12-3 or TRBV12-4 and TRBJ1-2, with D hard to call. The CDR3 covers 15 residues. This CDR3 is CASTPDGGRVGGCTF. CDR3 bases: TGTGCCAGCACCCCGGACGGTGGGAGAGTGGGAGGCTGCACCTTC.

A few counts support this clonotype. The rearrangement uses TRBV6-1 and TRBJ2-3, with 7 nucleotides matching TRBD2. J lost 4 bases, V lost 3 bases, and 16 bases had no gene match. Germline V gives CDR1 MNHNS, CDR2 SASEGT. The CDR3 consists of 18 residues. Here the CDR3 reads CASSDPAEVVGGADTQYF. DNA of the CDR3: TGTGCCAGCAGTGACCCAGCAGAAGTAGTGGGGGGGGCAGATACGCAGTATTTT.

This clonotype was recorded a few times. The chain combines TRBV7-3 with TRBJ1-2; D unresolved. Deletions cut 0 bases from V and 4 bases from J, with 12 bases between. Per germline, CDR1 SGHTA and CDR2 FQGTGA. This CDR3 has 15 amino acids. The DNA of the CDR3 is TGTGCCAGCAGCTTAACCGGGCGGGGTACCTATGGCTACACCTTC. Translation gives CASSLTGRGTYGYTF.

At least ten counts were recorded for this clonotype. V usage is TRBV5-5 and J usage is TRBJ2-3; D tentatively reads TRBD1 or TRBD2 (5 bases each). Trimming shortened V by 4 bases and J by 0 bases, and 15 bases separated the two germline ends. The CDR3 runs to 16 residues. The germline CDR1 and CDR2 sequences are SGHKS and YYEKEE (reference sequence). The CDR3 here is CASSPLGTQSTDTQYF. CDR3 in DNA: TGTGCCAGCAGCCCTTTGGGGACCCAAAGCACAGATACGCAGTATTTT.

Only a few counts were recorded for this clonotype. This rearrangement joins TRBV28 to TRBJ1-2; no firm D call. The CDR3 runs to 14 residues. The germline V and J ends were trimmed by 3 bases and 8 bases, with 16 bases remaining between them. CDR1 is MDHEN, CDR2 SYDVKM, per germline. Here the CDR3 DNA reads TGTGCCAGCAGTTTCCCGGTCCTATTAGGGGGCTACACCTTC. Translating gives CASSFPVLLGGYTF.

This clonotype was recorded many times. The V call is TRBV5-1, the J call TRBJ2-1, with TRBD2 matching over 9 bases. The V segment lost 0 bases and the J segment 6 bases; nucleotides outside the gene matches: 10. The CDR3 loop spans 17 amino acids. The germline gives CDR1 SGHRS, CDR2 YFSETQ. This chain's CDR3 is CASSLVSRGGAANEQFF. In nucleotides, the CDR3 is TGCGCCAGCAGCTTGGTCAGTCGCGGGGGGGCGGCCAATGAGCAGTTCTTC.

The chain employs TRBV12-5 and TRBJ1-2, with D perhaps matching TRBD1 (6 bases). The CDR3 has 14 residues. Germline V gene sequence: CDR1 LGHNT, CDR2 FRNRAP. V lost 2 bases, J lost 6 bases, and 13 bases lay in between. CDR3 amino acids: CASGLTYPGDGYTF. The CDR3 nucleotides are TGTGCTAGTGGTTTGACCTATCCAGGGGATGGCTACACCTTC. Full variable domain (missing parts from reference TRBV12-5 and TRBJ1-2): DARVTQTPRHKVTEMGQEVTMRCQPILGHNTVFWYRQTMMQGLELLAYFRNRAPLDDSGMPKDRFSAEMPDATLATLKIQPSEPRDSAVYFCASGLTYPGDGYTFGSGTRLTVV.

This clonotype was picked up many times. The chain has TRBV7-2 and TRBJ2-3; TRBD1 is a possible D gene (6 bases). Germline CDR1 and CDR2: SGHTA and FQGNSA. The CDR3 is 13 amino acids. V lost 3 bases and J 4 bases, leaving 8 bases between the germline ends. The CDR3 protein is CASSFTGPDTQYF. The CDR3 DNA reads TGTGCCAGCAGCTTCACAGGGCCAGATACGCAGTATTTT.

This clonotype came up many times. V and J are TRBV2 and TRBJ2-2; a possible D gene is TRBD2 (6 bases). Germline CDR1 is SNHLY and CDR2 is FYNNEI. Trimming left V 2 bases short and J 4 bases short, with 14 bases between. CDR3 length: 16 residues. CDR3 protein: CASSERRGRVTGELFF. The CDR3 nucleotides read TGTGCCAGCAGTGAACGACGGGGGAGAGTCACCGGGGAGCTGTTTTTT.

Ten or more counts support this clonotype. The chain joins TRBV28 to TRBJ2-7; tentative D call: TRBD1 (6 bases). Deletions cut 3 bases from V and 2 bases from J, with 11 bases between. The CDR3 runs 14 residues. The germline gives CDR1 MDHEN, CDR2 SYDVKM. CDR3 region: CASSFPHRAYEQYF. In DNA form, the CDR3 reads TGTGCCAGCAGTTTCCCCCACAGGGCCTACGAGCAGTACTTC.

This clonotype occurred many times. In DNA, the CDR3 is TGTGCCAGCAGTCAAAGCCCCGGCGGGGCGACCCAGTACTTC. This gives the protein CASSQSPGGATQYF. The chain joins TRBV28 to TRBJ2-5; perhaps TRBD2 as D (6 bases). V gave up 5 bases and J gave up 7 bases, with 17 bases separating them. CDR1 and CDR2 from the germline V gene are MDHEN and SYDVKM. This CDR3 is 14 amino acids long.

The chain couples TRBV6-5 to TRBJ1-1; the D gene is possibly TRBD1 (6 bases). Germline V lookup: CDR1 MNHEY, CDR2 SVGAGI. The ends were cut back, 4 bases at V and 1 base at J, with 10 bases in the middle. CDR3 length: 14 amino acids. The CDR3 protein is CASSSQGTNTEAFF. CDR3 coding DNA: TGTGCCAGCAGTTCACAGGGTACGAACACTGAAGCTTTCTTT.

In this sample, this clonotype turned up a few times. This chain links TRBV11-2 with TRBJ1-2; a possible D gene is TRBD1 (6 bases). V was trimmed by 4 bases and J by 8 bases, leaving 8 bases between them. Germline V gene lookup returns CDR1 SGHAT and CDR2 FQNNGV. The CDR3 spans 11 residues. This CDR3 is CASSYRVGYTF. As DNA, the CDR3 is TGTGCCAGCAGCTACAGGGTAGGCTACACCTTC.

This clonotype appeared a few times. V gene TRBV20-1 combines with J gene TRBJ1-5, with D possibly matching TRBD1 (5 bases). Deletions cut 0 bases from V and 7 bases from J, with 10 bases between. CDR1 and CDR2 from the germline V gene are DFQATT and SNEGSKA (reference sequence). The CDR3 extends over 13 amino acids. In DNA, the CDR3 is TGCAGTGCTAGAGAAGCGGGGGACCAGCCCCAGCATTTT. Translating gives CSAREAGDQPQHF.

The rearrangement links TRBV16 to TRBJ2-6; D unclear. V lost 1 base, J lost 0 bases, and 10 bases lay in between. Looked up from germline, CDR1 is KGHSY and CDR2 is FQNENV. The CDR3 spans 17 residues. The CDR3: CASSQWSQTSGANVLTF. For the CDR3, the DNA is TGTGCCAGCAGCCAATGGTCTCAGACCTCTGGGGCCAACGTCCTGACTTTC. The full variable domain, rest sourced from reference TRBV16 and TRBJ2-6, is GEEVAQTPKHLVRGEGQKAKLYCAPIKGHSYVFWYQQVLKNEFKFLISFQNENVFDETGMPKERFSAKCLPNSPCSLEIQATKLEDSAVYFCASSQWSQTSGANVLTFGAGSRLTVL.